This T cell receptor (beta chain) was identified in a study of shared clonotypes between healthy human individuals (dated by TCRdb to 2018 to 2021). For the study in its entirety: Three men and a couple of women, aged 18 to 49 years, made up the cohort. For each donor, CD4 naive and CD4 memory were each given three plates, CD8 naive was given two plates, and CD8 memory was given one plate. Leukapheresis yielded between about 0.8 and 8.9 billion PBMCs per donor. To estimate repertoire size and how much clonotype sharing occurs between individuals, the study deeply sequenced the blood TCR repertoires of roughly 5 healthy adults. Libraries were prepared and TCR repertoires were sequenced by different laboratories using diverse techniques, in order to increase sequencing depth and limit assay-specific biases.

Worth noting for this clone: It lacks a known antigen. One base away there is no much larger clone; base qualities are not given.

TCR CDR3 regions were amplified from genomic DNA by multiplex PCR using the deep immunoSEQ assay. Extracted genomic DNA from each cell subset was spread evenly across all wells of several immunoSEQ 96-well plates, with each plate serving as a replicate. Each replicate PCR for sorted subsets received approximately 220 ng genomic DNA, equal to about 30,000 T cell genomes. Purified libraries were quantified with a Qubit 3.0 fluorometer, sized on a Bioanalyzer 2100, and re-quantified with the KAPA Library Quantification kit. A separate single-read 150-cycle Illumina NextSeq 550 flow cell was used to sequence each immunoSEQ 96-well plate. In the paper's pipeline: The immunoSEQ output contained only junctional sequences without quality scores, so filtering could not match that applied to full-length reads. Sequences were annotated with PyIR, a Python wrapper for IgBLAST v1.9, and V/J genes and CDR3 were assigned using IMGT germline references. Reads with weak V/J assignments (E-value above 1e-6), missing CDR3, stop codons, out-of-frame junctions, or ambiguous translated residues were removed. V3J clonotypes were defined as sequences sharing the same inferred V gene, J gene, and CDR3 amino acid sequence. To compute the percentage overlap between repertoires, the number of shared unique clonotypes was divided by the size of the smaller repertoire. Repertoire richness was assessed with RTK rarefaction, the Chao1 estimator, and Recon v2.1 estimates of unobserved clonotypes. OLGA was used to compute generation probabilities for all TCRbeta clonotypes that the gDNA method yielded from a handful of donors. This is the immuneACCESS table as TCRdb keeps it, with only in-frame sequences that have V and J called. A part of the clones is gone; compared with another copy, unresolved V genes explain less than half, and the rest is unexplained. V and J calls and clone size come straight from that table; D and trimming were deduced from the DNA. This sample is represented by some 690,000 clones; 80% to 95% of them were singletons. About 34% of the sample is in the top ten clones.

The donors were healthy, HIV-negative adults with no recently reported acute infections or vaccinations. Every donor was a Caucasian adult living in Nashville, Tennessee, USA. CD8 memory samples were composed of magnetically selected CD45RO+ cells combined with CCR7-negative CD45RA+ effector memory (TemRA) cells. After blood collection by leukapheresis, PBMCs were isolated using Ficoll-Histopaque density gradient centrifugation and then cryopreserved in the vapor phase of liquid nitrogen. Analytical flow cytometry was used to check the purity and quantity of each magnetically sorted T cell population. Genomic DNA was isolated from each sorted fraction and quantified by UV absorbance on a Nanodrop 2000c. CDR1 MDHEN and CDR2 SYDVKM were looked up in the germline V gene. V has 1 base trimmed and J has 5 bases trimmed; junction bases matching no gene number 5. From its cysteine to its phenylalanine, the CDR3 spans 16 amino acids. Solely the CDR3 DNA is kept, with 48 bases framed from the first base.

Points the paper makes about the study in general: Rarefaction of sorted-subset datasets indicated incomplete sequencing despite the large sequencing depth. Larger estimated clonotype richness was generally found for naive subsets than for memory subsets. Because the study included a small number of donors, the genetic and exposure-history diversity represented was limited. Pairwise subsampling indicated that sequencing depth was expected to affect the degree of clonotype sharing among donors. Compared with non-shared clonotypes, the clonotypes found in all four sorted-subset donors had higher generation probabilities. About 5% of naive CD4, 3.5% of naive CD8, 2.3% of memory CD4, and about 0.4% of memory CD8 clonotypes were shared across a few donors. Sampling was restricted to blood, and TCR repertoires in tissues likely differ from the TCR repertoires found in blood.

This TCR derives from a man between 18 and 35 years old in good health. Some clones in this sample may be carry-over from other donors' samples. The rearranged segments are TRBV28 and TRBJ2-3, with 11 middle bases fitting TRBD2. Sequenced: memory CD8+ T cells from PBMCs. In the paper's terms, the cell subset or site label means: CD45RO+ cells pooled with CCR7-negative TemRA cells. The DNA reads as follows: TGTGCCAGCAGTTTATTTCTAGCGGGAGGCCGAGATACGCAGTATTTT. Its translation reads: CASSLFLAGGRDTQYF.